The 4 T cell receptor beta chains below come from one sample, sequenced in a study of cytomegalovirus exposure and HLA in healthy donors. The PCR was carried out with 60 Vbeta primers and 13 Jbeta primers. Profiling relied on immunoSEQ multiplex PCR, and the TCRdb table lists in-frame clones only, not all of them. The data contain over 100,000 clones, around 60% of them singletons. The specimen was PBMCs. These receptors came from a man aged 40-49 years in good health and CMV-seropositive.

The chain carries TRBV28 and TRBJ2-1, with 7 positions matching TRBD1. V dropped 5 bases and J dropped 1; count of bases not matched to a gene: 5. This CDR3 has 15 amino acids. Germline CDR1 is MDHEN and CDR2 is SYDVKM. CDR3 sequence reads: CASSPPGQSYNEQFF. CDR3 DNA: TGTGCCAGCAGTCCTCCGGGACAGTCCTACAATGAGCAGTTCTTC.

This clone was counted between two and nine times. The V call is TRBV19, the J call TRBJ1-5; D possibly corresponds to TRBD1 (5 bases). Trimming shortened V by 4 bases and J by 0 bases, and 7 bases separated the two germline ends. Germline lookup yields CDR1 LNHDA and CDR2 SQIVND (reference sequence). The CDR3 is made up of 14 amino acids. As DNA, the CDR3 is TGTGCCAGTAGTACTACAGGTAGCAATCAGCCCCAGCATTTT. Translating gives CASSTTGSNQPQHF.

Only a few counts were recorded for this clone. CDR3 sequence (DNA): TGTGCCAGCAGCTGGGGGGGGCCAAGCCCAGATACGCAGTATTTT. Amino acid sequence: CASSWGGPSPDTQYF. The rearrangement joins TRBV5-8 to TRBJ2-3; TRBD2 might be the D (7 bases). CDR3 length: 15 amino acids. Germline V gene sequence: CDR1 SGHTS, CDR2 YDEGEE. Trimming left V 3 bases short and J 4 bases short, with 15 bases between.

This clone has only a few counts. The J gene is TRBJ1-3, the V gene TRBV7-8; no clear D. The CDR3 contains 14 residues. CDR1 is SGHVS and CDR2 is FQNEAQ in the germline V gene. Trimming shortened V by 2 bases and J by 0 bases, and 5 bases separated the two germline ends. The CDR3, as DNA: TGTGCCAGCAGCTTACGGGGCTCTGGAAACACCATATATTTT. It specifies CASSLRGSGNTIYF.